This T cell receptor beta chain was sequenced for a study of regulatory T cells in long-lasting Graves disease. Overall study findings and caveats: TRBV28, TRBJ1-2 and TRBJ2-5 were segments that persistent disease favored.

This clonotype was recorded many times. Its target is not known. The time point denotes: newly diagnosed GD, antithyroid drugs for less than 3 months. Scientists built the TCR library using RNA that was extracted from PBMCs. Diagnoses of Graves' disease were made by American Thyroid Association guidelines. The TCR beta library used iRepertoire HTBI primers with Arm-PCR amplification of CDR3. One entry per CDR3 protein results from TCRdb running MiXCR on the multiplex PCR reads. The table lists some 250,000 distinct CDR3 sequences, approximately 20% of them singletons. The CDR3 is made up of 14 amino acids. CDR1 MNHNS and CDR2 SASEGT come from the germline V gene. Trimming cost V 8 bases and J 6 bases, with 17 bases left between them. Another study also made use of these data, one on T cells in Graves' hyperthyroidism and ophthalmopathy.

This TCR derives from a woman aged 25 to 45 with Graves disease. The source material was peripheral blood mononuclear cells (PBMCs), sampled at new diagnosis, from a patient treated with antithyroid drugs. The chain employs TRBV6-1 and TRBJ2-1; tentative D call: TRBD2 (5 bases). CDR3 sequence: CASEFPGNRNEQFF. The CDR3 nucleotides read TGTGCCAGCGAGTTCCCGGGGAATCGCAATGAGCAGTTCTTC.